Shown below are 20 T cell receptor beta chains from a single sample sequenced in a study of blood T cell repertoires in COVID-19. Data came from immunoSEQ multiplex PCR; TCRdb stores just in-frame clones and leaves some out. The sample includes about 150,000 clones, about 80% seen only once; the top ten take under 0.75%. Sequences were obtained from peripheral blood. These receptor sequences come from a man in his sixties with acute or convalescent COVID-19.

V and J are TRBV6-2 or TRBV6-3 and TRBJ1-5; D is unclear. Germline CDR1 and CDR2: MNHEY and SVGEGT. The V gene lost 2 bases and the J gene lost 4 bases, with 9 bases spanning the gap. The CDR3 is 14 residues long. The chain's CDR3 is CASSYTRSNQPQHF. The CDR3 nucleotides read TGTGCCAGCAGTTACACGAGAAGTAATCAGCCCCAGCATTTT.

The V gene is TRBV19, the J gene TRBJ1-3, with 8 nucleotides matching TRBD1. This CDR3 spans 13 amino acids. Trimming removed 9 bases from V and 7 bases from J; junction bases left unmatched: 8. Germline lookup yields CDR1 LNHDA and CDR2 SQIVND (reference sequence). The CDR3 DNA follows: TGTGCCAGCCGAGGGACAGGAGGGAACACCATATATTTT. Translation: CASRGTGGNTIYF.

The V gene is TRBV7-2, the J gene TRBJ2-7, with TRBD1 as a possible D gene (5 bases). This CDR3 spans 15 amino acids. The germline gives CDR1 SGHTA, CDR2 FQGNSA. V was shortened by 0 bases and J by 4 bases, with 13 bases between the two germline ends. CDR3 loop: CASSLAGSWTYEQYF. The DNA of the CDR3 is TGTGCCAGCAGCTTAGCTGGGTCTTGGACATACGAGCAGTACTTC.

The chain is built from TRBV28 and TRBJ1-1; D call uncertain. Trimming took 6 bases from V and 7 from J, leaving 18 bases between them. Germline CDR1 reads MDHEN; CDR2 reads SYDVKM. The CDR3 covers 14 residues. The CDR3 spells CASSSAYRGIEAFF. CDR3 coding DNA: TGTGCCAGCAGCTCCGCTTACCGCGGGATTGAAGCTTTCTTT.

This chain uses TRBV9 with TRBJ2-5; 8 bases are a match to TRBD1. V gave up 4 bases and J gave up 2 bases; unmatched junction bases: 4. Germline V gene data show CDR1 as SGDLS and CDR2 as YYNGEE. This CDR3 contains 14 residues. CDR3 nucleotide sequence: TGTGCCAGCAGCAGAGGGGACAGGCAAGAGACCCAGTACTTC. As protein: CASSRGDRQETQYF.

The V and J genes are TRBV2 and TRBJ2-3, with D possibly being TRBD2 (6 bases). CDR3 length: 15 residues. Germline assignment: CDR1 SNHLY and CDR2 FYNNEI. V was trimmed by 6 bases and J by 1 base, leaving 14 bases between them. This CDR3 is CASRADYLGTDTQYF. The DNA for the CDR3 is TGTGCCAGCAGGGCGGACTACTTAGGCACAGATACGCAGTATTTT. Variable domain in full (rest from reference TRBV2 and TRBJ2-3): EPEVTQTPSHQVTQMGQEVILRCVPISNHLYFYWYRQILGQKVEFLVSFYNNEISEKSEIFDDQFSVERPDGSNFTLKIRSTKLEDSAMYFCASRADYLGTDTQYFGPGTRLTVL.

The chain couples TRBV5-4 to TRBJ2-7, with D uncertain. V was shortened by 4 bases and J by 5 bases, with 7 bases between the two germline ends. Germline assignment: CDR1 SGHNT and CDR2 YYREEE (reference sequence). This CDR3 spans 11 amino acids. The CDR3 loop reads CASSHEHEQYF. CDR3 in DNA: TGTGCCAGCAGCCATGAGCACGAGCAGTACTTC.

The V call is TRBV4-2, the J call TRBJ1-3; 7 bases are shared with TRBD1. V was pared by 0 bases and J by 4 bases, with 9 bases of the junction left unmatched. The CDR3 runs 17 residues. Germline V gene sequence: CDR1 LGHNA, CDR2 YNFKEQ. The CDR3 DNA follows: TGTGCCAGCAGCCAAGATTCATCGACAGGGCGCGGAAACACCATATATTTT. It codes for CASSQDSSTGRGNTIYF.

The J gene is TRBJ2-5, the V gene TRBV5-1; possibly TRBD2 for D (6 bases). Trimming took 3 bases from V and 5 from J, leaving 17 bases between them. This CDR3 has 15 amino acids. Germline CDR1 is SGHRS and CDR2 is YFSETQ. CDR3 DNA sequence: TGCGCCAGCAGCTGGCAGCAGGGCCGGGGGGAGACCCAGTACTTC. It is translated as CASSWQQGRGETQYF.

The chain carries TRBV14 and TRBJ2-7, with TRBD1 matching 9 bases. Trimming took 5 bases from V and 6 from J; bases not matched to a gene: 11. The CDR3 runs 15 residues. CDR1 and CDR2 (germline): SGHDN, FVKESK. This CDR3 is CASSSYRGRQGEQYF. DNA for the CDR3: TGTGCCAGCAGCTCGTACAGGGGGCGCCAGGGCGAGCAGTACTTC.

This chain uses TRBV10-3 with TRBJ2-1, with 12 bases identical to TRBD2. The germline V gene encodes CDR1 ENHRY and CDR2 SYGVKD. The CDR3 consists of 16 residues. V lost 0 bases to trimming and J lost 6 bases; unmatched junction nucleotides: 3. CDR3 region: CAISESTSGRFNEQFF. The DNA of the CDR3 is TGTGCCATCAGTGAGTCAACTAGCGGGAGGTTCAATGAGCAGTTCTTC.

The chain has TRBV4-2 and TRBJ2-7; 9 nucleotides agree with TRBD1. V gave up 2 bases and J gave up 6 bases; unmatched junction bases: 5. Germline loops: CDR1 LGHNA, CDR2 YNFKEQ. The CDR3 is 14 residues long. The CDR3 region is CASSQPDRGGEQYF. CDR3 DNA sequence: TGTGCCAGCAGCCAACCGGACAGGGGAGGCGAGCAGTACTTC.

The chain employs TRBV9 and TRBJ2-5; the D gene is possibly TRBD2 (7 bases). Trimming stripped 4 bases from V and 2 bases from J, with 15 bases between. This CDR3 has 15 residues. Germline loops: CDR1 SGDLS, CDR2 YYNGEE. CDR3 amino acids: CASSPLGGPQETQYF. In DNA, the CDR3 is TGTGCCAGCAGCCCCCTCGGGGGGCCTCAAGAGACCCAGTACTTC.

The chain employs TRBV6-5 and TRBJ2-7; 9 bases agree with TRBD2. This CDR3 comprises 15 residues. V lost 2 bases to trimming and J lost 3 bases; unmatched junction nucleotides: 5. The V gene's germline CDR1 is MNHEY and CDR2 SVGAGI. The CDR3 nucleotides read TGTGCCAGCAGTTACGGCGGGGGGGCAAGCTACGAGCAGTACTTC. Translating gives CASSYGGGASYEQYF.

This clone was picked up a small number of times. The chain employs TRBV4-3 and TRBJ2-2; D gene ambiguous. From germline, CDR1 is LGHNA and CDR2 YSLEER. The CDR3 sequence is 15 residues long. Trimming cost V 1 base and J 0 bases, with 6 bases left between them. The DNA for the CDR3 is TGCGCCAGCAGCCAAGCACTCTCGAACACCGGGGAGCTGTTTTTT. Translated: CASSQALSNTGELFF.

This chain uses TRBV5-6 with TRBJ1-1; the D is unclear. Germline V gene sequence: CDR1 SGHDT, CDR2 YYEEEE. The CDR3 extends over 12 amino acids. The ends were cut back, 4 bases at V and 7 bases at J, with 11 bases in the middle. CDR3 amino acids: CASSLRVGEAFF. As DNA, the CDR3 is TGTGCCAGCAGCCTTCGGGTGGGTGAAGCTTTCTTT.

The chain couples TRBV19 to TRBJ1-6, with D uncertain. Germline V CDR1 and CDR2: LNHDA, SQIVND (reference sequence). Trimming shortened V by 3 bases and J by 8 bases, and 14 bases separated the two germline ends. This CDR3 has 15 residues. CDR3 in amino acids: CASSMRSGFDSPLHF. CDR3 in DNA: TGTGCCAGTAGTATGCGGTCCGGGTTTGATTCACCCCTCCACTTT.

V usage is TRBV25-1 and J usage is TRBJ1-1, with TRBD1 identical over 11 bases. Germline values: CDR1 MGHDK, CDR2 SYGVNS. The CDR3 contains 16 residues. V shed 3 bases, J shed 5 bases, and the junction held 8 bases outside the gene matches. The CDR3 loop is CASSEIGTGGETEAFF. The CDR3 DNA sequence: TGTGCCAGCAGTGAGATCGGGACAGGGGGGGAAACTGAAGCTTTCTTT. The full variable domain, in which reference TRBV25-1 and TRBJ1-1 provide the parts outside the CDR3, is EADIYQTPRYLVIGTGKKITLECSQTMGHDKMYWYQQDPGMELHLIHYSYGVNSTEKGDLSSESTVSRIRTEHFPLTLESARPSHTSQYLCASSEIGTGGETEAFFGQGTRLTVV.

The chain links TRBV2 to TRBJ2-1; D ambiguous. Germline CDR1 SNHLY, CDR2 FYNNEI. Trimming removed 7 bases from V and 6 bases from J, with 13 bases in between. The CDR3 contains 13 residues. CDR3 loop: CASKRAVRNEQFF. CDR3 sequence (DNA): TGTGCCAGCAAGCGAGCAGTTCGCAATGAGCAGTTCTTC.

V usage is TRBV18 and J usage is TRBJ1-5, with 7 bases aligning to TRBD1. From germline, CDR1 is KGHSH and CDR2 LQKENI. V lost 6 bases to trimming and J lost 0 bases; unmatched junction nucleotides: 5. This CDR3 is built from 15 residues. CDR3 bases: TGTGCCAGCTCCCCTCGGACAGGTAGCAATCAGCCCCAGCATTTT. This encodes CASSPRTGSNQPQHF.